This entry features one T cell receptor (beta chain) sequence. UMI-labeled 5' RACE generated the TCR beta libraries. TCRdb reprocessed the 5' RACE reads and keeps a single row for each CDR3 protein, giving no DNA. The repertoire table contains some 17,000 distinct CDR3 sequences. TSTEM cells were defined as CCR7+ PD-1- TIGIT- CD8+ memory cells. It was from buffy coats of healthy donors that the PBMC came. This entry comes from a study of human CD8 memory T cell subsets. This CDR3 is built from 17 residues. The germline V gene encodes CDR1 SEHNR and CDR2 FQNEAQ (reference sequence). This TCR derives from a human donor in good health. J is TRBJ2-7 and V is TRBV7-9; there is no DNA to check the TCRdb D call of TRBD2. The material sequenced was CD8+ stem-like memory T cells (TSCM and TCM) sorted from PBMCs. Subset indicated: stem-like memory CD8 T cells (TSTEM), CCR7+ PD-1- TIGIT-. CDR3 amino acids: CASSLRGPAGVHYEQYF.